The 12 T cell receptor beta chains given below trace back to one sample, sequenced in a study of T-cell memory formation after mild COVID-19. TCRdb reprocessed the 5' RACE reads via MiXCR and lists one record per CDR3 protein. The sample consists of fewer than 550,000 distinct CDR3 sequences, around 19% of them appearing once. The sample taken for sequencing was PBMCs or a T cell subset sorted from them (not recorded which). The receptor source for this set is an adult woman who had mild COVID-19 (a few samples of this study predate the infection). Cell type and time point are not known.

This chain joins TRBV5-1 and TRBJ2-7; TRBD2 is a possible D gene (5 bases). In germline, CDR1 is SGHRS, CDR2 YFSETQ. This CDR3 is 14 amino acids long. V gave up 4 bases and J gave up 0 bases, with 11 bases separating them. In DNA, the CDR3 is TGCGCCAGCAGCCGTAGCGTAAGCTCCTACGAGCAGTACTTC. Amino acid sequence: CASSRSVSSYEQYF.

This clonotype occurred a few times. The chain recombines TRBV19 with TRBJ2-2; TRBD1 aligns across 9 bases. CDR1 LNHDA and CDR2 SQIVND come from the germline V gene (reference sequence). The V gene end was trimmed by 7 bases and the J gene end by 6 bases; junction bases not matched to a gene: 3. CDR3 size: 13 residues. This CDR3 reads CASMDRGAGELFF. The CDR3 nucleotides read TGTGCCAGTATGGACAGGGGCGCCGGGGAGCTGTTTTTT.

The chain links TRBV24-1 to TRBJ2-1; the match to TRBD1 covers 9 bases. Per the germline V gene, CDR1 is KGHDR and CDR2 is SFDVKD. The CDR3 loop spans 18 amino acids. V was pared by 3 bases and J by 7 bases, with 15 bases of the junction left unmatched. The CDR3 is CATSDPIRPGQGYNEQFF. The CDR3 DNA reads as TGTGCCACCAGTGATCCGATACGACCGGGACAGGGATATAATGAGCAGTTCTTC.

This clonotype was detected a few times. The chain recombines TRBV24-1 with TRBJ1-4, with D tentatively TRBD1 (5 bases). This CDR3 contains 15 residues. Germline assignment: CDR1 KGHDR and CDR2 SFDVKD. Trimming took 4 bases from V and 5 from J, leaving 13 bases between them. The CDR3: CATSDPGQGNEKLFF. The CDR3 DNA sequence: TGTGCCACCAGTGACCCCGGCCAGGGAAATGAAAAACTGTTTTTT.

This clonotype was detected only a few times. The CDR3 coding sequence is TGCGCCAGCAGTTTAACACCCGAATTACTGAGCACTGAAGCTTTCTTT. Translated: CASSLTPELLSTEAFF. The V and J genes are TRBV5-1 and TRBJ1-1, with D hard to call. The V end was cut by 5 bases, the J end by 4 bases, with 21 bases between. The CDR3 is 16 residues long. Germline CDR1 is SGHRS and CDR2 is YFSETQ.

The gene calls are TRBV24-1 and TRBJ2-7, with D possibly being TRBD1 or TRBD2 (5 bases each). With 8 bases removed from V and 0 bases from J, the gap between germline ends came to 13 bases. The CDR3 is made up of 14 amino acids. The germline V gene encodes CDR1 KGHDR and CDR2 SFDVKD. Here the CDR3 reads CATTNWGSSYEQYF. The CDR3 bases are TGTGCCACCACGAACTGGGGGAGCTCCTACGAGCAGTACTTC.

In its sample, this clonotype was seen a few times. This sequence joins TRBV6-5 and TRBJ2-2; D possibly matches TRBD1 or TRBD2 (5 bases each). Germline V CDR1 and CDR2: MNHEY, SVGAGI. V was shortened by 7 bases and J by 0 bases, with 12 bases between the two germline ends. The CDR3 consists of 15 residues. The CDR3 bases are TGTGCCAGCAATATAAGAGGGGCGAACACCGGGGAGCTGTTTTTT. Translation: CASNIRGANTGELFF.

This clonotype was recorded many times. This chain joins TRBV7-9 and TRBJ2-2, with 8 bases lining up with TRBD1. V lost 5 bases, J lost 5 bases, and 10 bases stayed unmatched. Germline V gives CDR1 SEHNR, CDR2 FQNEAQ (reference sequence). CDR3 size: 16 residues. The CDR3 DNA reads as TGTGCCAGCAGCACCACGACCTGGACAGGGACCGGGGAGCTGTTTTTT. It yields the protein CASSTTTWTGTGELFF.

This rearrangement joins TRBV29-1 to TRBJ1-2; D is undetermined. In germline, CDR1 is SQVTM, CDR2 ANQGSEA. The CDR3 extends over 13 amino acids. Trimming removed 3 bases from V and 6 bases from J, with 14 bases in between. The CDR3 bases are TGCAGCGTTGATCTGGGGAAGGCGCATGGCTACACCTTC. This translates into CSVDLGKAHGYTF.

The J gene is TRBJ1-1, the V gene TRBV7-9; TRBD1 aligns across 8 bases. Germline loops: CDR1 SEHNR, CDR2 FQNEAQ (reference sequence). The CDR3 is made up of 15 amino acids. V was pared by 6 bases and J by 3 bases, with 9 bases of the junction left unmatched. The CDR3 bases are TGTGCCAGCAGTTATCAATCCAGGGGGCACACTGAAGCTTTCTTT. Its translation: CASSYQSRGHTEAFF.

The V gene is TRBV12-3 or TRBV12-4, the J gene TRBJ2-2; a weak D match, TRBD1 (5 bases). Deletions cut 6 bases from V and 3 bases from J, with 14 bases between. The CDR3 spans 15 residues. The CDR3 reads CASSSNTRDTGELFF. The CDR3 DNA follows: TGTGCCAGCAGCTCAAACACCAGGGACACCGGGGAGCTGTTTTTT.

V is TRBV30 and J is TRBJ2-1; the D gene is possibly TRBD2 (5 bases). V lost 3 bases, J lost 0 bases, and 9 bases lay in between. The V gene's germline CDR1 is GTSNPN and CDR2 SVGIG (reference sequence). This CDR3 has 14 amino acids. The CDR3, as DNA: TGTGCCTGGAGAGCGGAAAGCTCCTACAATGAGCAGTTCTTC. Translating it yields CAWRAESSYNEQFF.